This section outlines one T cell receptor beta chain sequence together with its context. CDR1 MNHEY and CDR2 SMNVEV come from the germline V gene (reference sequence). The CDR3 extends over 16 amino acids. V shed 3 bases and J shed 2 bases, with 16 bases lying between them. Original analysis: Amplification from reference gene primers served as the basis for estimated nucleated cell counts. TCRdb's table, derived via immunoSEQ multiplex PCR, lists solely in-frame clones and lacks some. The D gene and trimming were derived from the DNA, and the V and J assignments and clone size from that table. The sample gives more than 300,000 clones, roughly 90% of which show up once; about 4% is in the top ten. The data originate from a study of blood T cell repertoires in COVID-19. For the study at large: COVID-19 samples, acute and convalescent, were from the United States, Italy and Spain.

All exposed participants met a person with COVID-19 within 2 weeks before entering the study. The J gene is TRBJ1-2, the V gene TRBV27; possible D gene TRBD1, 6 bases. This clonotype was sampled from a woman in her 30s who had been exposed to COVID-19. The sequencing input was PBMCs or T cells enriched from blood (not recorded which). The CDR3 DNA is TGTGCCAGCAGTTTCACGGGAACAGGGTCAAACTATGGCTACACCTTC. This codes for CASSFTGTGSNYGYTF.